The rows below give T cell receptor beta chains drawn from one sample of a study of blood T cell repertoires in COVID-19. The protocol was immunoSEQ multiplex PCR, while the TCRdb copy is restricted to in-frame clones and leaves out a portion. The table shows just over 300,000 clones, with roughly 89% occurring only once. The sequencing input was PBMCs or T cells enriched from blood (not recorded which). These receptors all stem from a woman younger than 35 with acute COVID-19. The CDR3 runs from the conserved cysteine through the conserved F or W. The order of the fields is V gene, J gene, clone size, D gene, CDR3 DNA, CDR3 protein. D genes are given only for firm matches. Some rows mark clone size as missing; the rest say once, few, many or name a class of expanded clone.

>TRBV19|TRBJ1-5|-|TRBD1
TGTGCCAGTAGTATTGAGACAGGGCGGCATCAGCCCCAGCATTTT
CASSIETGRHQPQHF
>TRBV7-9|TRBJ1-1|-|-
TGTGCCAGCAGCCCGACAGGTAACACTGAAGCTTTCTTT
CASSPTGNTEAFF
>TRBV2|TRBJ2-2|-|TRBD1
TGTGCCAGCACGACAGGGGTTCGGACCGGGGAGCTGTTTTTT
CASTTGVRTGELFF
>TRBV7-9|TRBJ2-1|-|-
TGTGCCAGCAGCTTAAATCCGGGAGACCTATATGAGCAGTTCTTC
CASSLNPGDLYEQFF
>TRBV28|TRBJ1-2|-|-
TGTGCCAGCAGTTCCCCTAGTCGGACAAATTATGGCTACACCTTC
CASSSPSRTNYGYTF
>TRBV11-2|TRBJ1-1|-|-
TGTGCCAGCAGCTCGGGGGGGAGCACTGAAGCTTTCTTT
CASSSGGSTEAFF
>TRBV27|TRBJ2-1|-|-
TGTGCCAGCAGTGCCGGTGGCAATGAGCAGTTCTTC
CASSAGGNEQFF
>TRBV9|TRBJ1-6|few|-
TGTGCCAGCAGCGTTGGCAGCGGATCCCTTAATTCACCCCTCCACTTT
CASSVGSGSLNSPLHF
>TRBV19|TRBJ1-6|-|-
TGTGCCAGTTCGGACAGTAATTCACCCCTCCACTTT
CASSDSNSPLHF
>TRBV27|TRBJ2-2|-|TRBD1
TGTGCCAGCAGATCCTTAGGGACAGGCCGGACCGGGGAGCTGTTTTTT
CASRSLGTGRTGELFF
>TRBV18|TRBJ1-5|-|TRBD1
TGTGCCAGCCGACGAACAGGGGGCCATCAGCCCCAGCATTTT
CASRRTGGHQPQHF
>TRBV3-1/TRBV3-2|TRBJ2-5|-|-
TGTGCCAGCAGCCTTAGACGGGATCGGGAGACCCAGTACTTC
CASSLRRDRETQYF
>TRBV4-1|TRBJ1-5|few|-
TGCGCCAGCAGCCAAGGGGCGGGGGACAATCAGCCCCAGCATTTT
CASSQGAGDNQPQHF
>TRBV12-3/TRBV12-4|TRBJ1-6|-|-
TGTGCCAGCACCCCACGAGAAAATTCACCCCTCCACTTT
CASTPRENSPLHF
>TRBV19|TRBJ1-1|-|-
TGTGCCAGTAGTCCGACAGCGTACACTGAAGCTTTCTTT
CASSPTAYTEAFF
>TRBV5-1|TRBJ2-5|-|-
TGCGCCAGCAGCTCATCGGGACATGTCCAAGAGACCCAGTACTTC
CASSSSGHVQETQYF
>TRBV9|TRBJ2-7|-|-
TGTGCCAGCAGCGAGGGGGACTCCTACGAGCAGTACTTC
CASSEGDSYEQYF
>TRBV27|TRBJ1-6|once|-
TGTGCCAGCAGCCCCTGGAGGGGAAATTCACCCCTCCACTTT
CASSPWRGNSPLHF
>TRBV5-1|TRBJ2-7|-|-
TGCGCCAGCAGCTTGGCCGGCGCAGGGGTAGGGGAGCAGTACTTC
CASSLAGAGVGEQYF
>TRBV11-3|TRBJ2-5|-|TRBD1
TGTGCCAGCAGCTTAGGAGGGACAGGGGCTCAAGAGACCCAGTACTTC
CASSLGGTGAQETQYF
>TRBV2|TRBJ1-4|-|TRBD1
TGTGCCAGCAGCCCTCCTACGGGACAGGGGGGGGAAAAACTGTTTTTT
CASSPPTGQGGEKLFF
>TRBV27|TRBJ2-7|-|-
TGTGCCAGCAGTTTATTAGGGGAACAGCGCGAGCAGTACTTC
CASSLLGEQREQYF
>TRBV4-2|TRBJ1-2|-|-
TGTGCCAGCAGCCAAGTGGGGGGATGGGACTATGGCTACACCTTC
CASSQVGGWDYGYTF
>TRBV28|TRBJ1-3|-|-
TGTGCCAGCAGTTTAAATGGGCTGCGCTCTGGAAACACCATATATTTT
CASSLNGLRSGNTIYF
>TRBV6-1|TRBJ1-1|-|-
TGTGCCAGCAGTGGGGGGCATTTCCCAGGGAACACTGAAGCTTTCTTT
CASSGGHFPGNTEAFF
>TRBV28|TRBJ2-5|-|TRBD1
TGTGCCGCTGACCCAGGGACAGGCACTCAAGAGACCCAGTACTTC
CAADPGTGTQETQYF
>TRBV5-1|TRBJ2-5|-|TRBD1
TGCGCCAGCAGCTTGCTGGACAGGGACCAAGAGACCCAGTACTTC
CASSLLDRDQETQYF
>TRBV27|TRBJ2-3|-|-
TGTGCCAGCAGTATTCCTAGCACAGATACGCAGTATTTT
CASSIPSTDTQYF
>TRBV6-5|TRBJ1-5|-|-
TGTGCCAGCGCTCAGGGGAACGACAATCAGCCCCAGCATTTT
CASAQGNDNQPQHF
>TRBV11-3|TRBJ1-2|-|-
TGTGCCAGCAGCACCCTCGGGGGGGGCTATGGCTACACCTTC
CASSTLGGGYGYTF
>TRBV6-5|TRBJ1-2|-|-
TGTGCCAGCAGTTACGGTCACAATACAATCTATGGCTACACCTTC
CASSYGHNTIYGYTF
>TRBV5-1|TRBJ2-1|-|TRBD2
TGCGCCAGCAGCTTGACTAGCGGGAGCTACAATGAGCAGTTCTTC
CASSLTSGSYNEQFF
>TRBV5-1|TRBJ2-5|few|TRBD2
TGCGCCAGCAGCCCCGGGACTAGCGGGGAGACCCAGTACTTC
CASSPGTSGETQYF
>TRBV27|TRBJ2-7|-|-
TGTGCCAGCAGTTTCGACAGCTCCTACGAGCAGTACTTC
CASSFDSSYEQYF
>TRBV28|TRBJ2-7|-|-
TGTGCCAGCAGTTCTCCCGGGACGGGAGACTCCTACGAGCAGTACTTC
CASSSPGTGDSYEQYF
>TRBV7-2|TRBJ1-1|-|TRBD1
TGTGCCAGCAGCTTAACGACAGGGAGGTGGACTGAAGCTTTCTTT
CASSLTTGRWTEAFF
>TRBV9|TRBJ1-1|few|-
TGTGCCAGCAGCCCCGGGAACACTGAAGCTTTCTTT
CASSPGNTEAFF
>TRBV19|TRBJ2-7|once|TRBD2
TGTGCCAGTAGTATGGAGCGGGGGCCCTACTACGAGCAGTACTTC
CASSMERGPYYEQYF
>TRBV7-9|TRBJ2-5|-|TRBD1
TGTGCCAGCAGCCGACAGGGGGCGCGAGAGACCCAGTACTTC
CASSRQGARETQYF
>TRBV11-2|TRBJ1-5|-|TRBD1
TGTGCCAGCAGCGAAATAAGTGGGACAGACGGGGGGCCCCAGCATTTT
CASSEISGTDGGPQHF
>TRBV2|TRBJ2-1|-|-
TGTGCCAGTTCCTTGGCCCAATACAATGAGCAGTTCTTC
CASSLAQYNEQFF
>TRBV11-3|TRBJ1-2|-|-
TGTGCCAGCAGCTTAGGACTATTGGTTGGCTACACCTTC
CASSLGLLVGYTF
>TRBV7-3|TRBJ1-2|-|-
TGTGCCAGCAGCTCCTACAGCTTAATCAACTATGGCTACACCTTC
CASSSYSLINYGYTF
>TRBV27|TRBJ2-4|few|-
TGTGCCAGCAGTCCACATGTTCTAGTCGTCAAAAACATTCAGTACTTC
CASSPHVLVVKNIQYF